Sequencing of this T cell receptor beta chain was carried out in a study of shared clonotypes between healthy human individuals. On the study more broadly: Per donor, three plates held CD4 naive cells, three held CD4 memory, two held CD8 naive and one held CD8 memory. General study findings and limits: Estimated richness was generally greater in naive than memory subsets.

In its sample, this clone was seen a few times. Its antigen is unknown. Every contributor of samples was a Caucasian grown-up residing in Nashville, Tennessee. Assay: immunoSEQ multiplex PCR; the TCRdb copy retains only in-frame clones and omits some. The sample includes over a million clones, about 70% seen only once; the top ten take approximately 1.5%. The CDR3 extends over 14 amino acids. V shed 4 bases and J shed 1 base, with 10 bases lying between them. CDR1 and CDR2 (germline): MNHEY, SVGAGI. The origin of this receptor is a man younger than 30 in good health. Input material: memory CD4+ T cells sorted from blood. Subset here: CD45RA-negative fraction. This chain uses TRBV6-5 with TRBJ1-1; the D is unclear. CDR3 bases: TGTGCCAGCAGTTGGGCAGCGGAGAACACTGAAGCTTTCTTT. Translated: CASSWAAENTEAFF.